This T cell receptor (beta chain) was captured by sequencing in a study of TIL therapy for anti-PD-1-resistant metastatic lung cancer. The time point is: pre-treatment sample, taken before nivolumab and TIL therapy. Germline-derived CDR1 and CDR2 are KGHSH and LQKENI. The CDR3 has 14 amino acids. Trimming at V came to 1 base and at J to 4 bases, leaving 4 bases not matched to a gene. The libraries were made with immunoSEQ v3. Generated by immunoSEQ multiplex PCR, the TCRdb table keeps only in-frame clones and is missing some. The data show 55,000 to 60,000 clones, 70% to 75% seen once. Source: blood, taken at baseline. The receptor was isolated from a person between 25 and 79 years old with non-small cell lung cancer. The chain recombines TRBV18 with TRBJ2-7; 7 nucleotides align to TRBD1. The CDR3 is CASSPQGQQYEQYF. CDR3 coding DNA: TGTGCCAGCTCACCACAGGGACAGCAGTACGAGCAGTACTTC.